The 28 T cell receptor beta chains below all came from one sample that was sequenced in a study of blood T cell repertoires in COVID-19. Measured with immunoSEQ multiplex PCR; TCRdb has only the in-frame clones, and not every one. The profile shows nearly 80,000 clones, over 75% of them singletons. Sample: peripheral blood. The receptor set was obtained from an elderly woman with acute or convalescent COVID-19.

The chain joins TRBV3-1 (or the pseudogene TRBV3-2) to TRBJ2-1; TRBD2 aligns across 7 bases. This CDR3 spans 16 amino acids. Trimming cost V 1 base and J 6 bases; bases outside gene matches: 9. Germline V gene data show CDR1 as LGHDT and CDR2 as YNNKEL (reference sequence). CDR3 residues: CASSQGGTTTSNEQFF. DNA for the CDR3: TGTGCCAGCAGCCAAGGTGGGACTACGACCTCCAATGAGCAGTTCTTC.

The rearrangement uses TRBV28 and TRBJ1-6, with 7 bases identical to TRBD1. The CDR3 extends over 14 amino acids. After removal of 2 bases from V and 6 bases from J, the junction contained 1 base not matched to a gene. Germline CDR1 reads MDHEN; CDR2 reads SYDVKM. CDR3: CASSLRDSNSPLHF. The CDR3 DNA reads as TGTGCCAGCAGTTTAAGGGACAGTAATTCACCCCTCCACTTT.

The rearrangement uses TRBV27 and TRBJ1-6, with 7 bases aligning to TRBD1. The CDR3 is made up of 17 amino acids. The germline CDR1 and CDR2 sequences are MNHEY and SMNVEV (reference sequence). J lost 5 bases, V lost 2 bases, and 9 bases had no gene match. This CDR3 reads CASSLRIGTANNSPLHF. DNA of the CDR3: TGTGCCAGCAGTTTAAGGATCGGGACAGCGAATAATTCACCCCTCCACTTT.

The chain recombines TRBV12-5 with TRBJ2-1; the match to TRBD2 covers 7 bases. CDR1 is LGHNT, CDR2 FRNRAP, per germline. J lost 0 bases, V lost 0 bases, and 8 bases had no gene match. The CDR3 is made up of 18 amino acids. The DNA of the CDR3 is TGTGCTAGTGGTTTGGTAAGGGTTGGCGGGAGCTCCTACAATGAGCAGTTCTTC. Its protein product is CASGLVRVGGSSYNEQFF.

V gene TRBV28 combines with J gene TRBJ1-6; TRBD1 might be the D (5 bases). The germline V and J ends were trimmed by 3 bases and 4 bases, with 13 bases remaining between them. Germline lookup yields CDR1 MDHEN and CDR2 SYDVKM. The length of the CDR3 is 16 residues. The CDR3: CASSLGQARYNSPLHF. The DNA of the CDR3 is TGTGCCAGCAGTTTGGGGCAGGCCCGATATAATTCACCCCTCCACTTT.

V and J are TRBV5-1 and TRBJ2-2; 9 positions match TRBD1. Germline CDR1 and CDR2: SGHRS and YFSETQ. J was trimmed by 0 bases and V by 5 bases; bases with no gene match: 8. The CDR3 covers 17 residues. DNA of the CDR3: TGCGCCAGCAGGTGGGGACAGGGAATCACGAACACCGGGGAGCTGTTTTTT. Protein sequence: CASRWGQGITNTGELFF.

The V call is TRBV9, the J call TRBJ2-3; D not certain. The CDR3 contains 13 residues. Germline CDR1 is SGDLS and CDR2 is YYNGEE. Trimming left V 2 bases short and J 6 bases short, with 10 bases between. CDR3 amino acids: CASSVSPGDTQYF. In DNA, the CDR3 is TGTGCCAGCAGCGTTTCCCCCGGGGATACGCAGTATTTT.

This chain links TRBV3-1 (or the pseudogene TRBV3-2) with TRBJ2-1, with 11 bases lining up with TRBD2. CDR1 and CDR2 from the germline V gene are LGHDT and YNNKEL (reference sequence). The V segment lost 10 bases and the J segment 7 bases; nucleotides outside the gene matches: 6. The CDR3 covers 13 residues. CDR3 in DNA: TGTGCCACCGAGACTAGCGGGGAAAATGAGCAGTTCTTC. Translated: CATETSGENEQFF.

This chain joins TRBV15 and TRBJ1-1, with a possible D match to TRBD1 (6 bases). The ends were cut back, 1 base at V and 0 bases at J, with 9 bases in the middle. CDR1 is LNHNV and CDR2 is YYDKDF in the germline V gene (reference sequence). The CDR3 sequence is 15 residues long. CDR3 loop: CATSRVDRLNTEAFF. The CDR3 nucleotides are TGTGCCACCAGCAGAGTGGACAGACTGAACACTGAAGCTTTCTTT. The whole variable domain, filled in from reference TRBV15 and TRBJ1-1, reads DAMVIQNPRYQVTQFGKPVTLSCSQTLNHNVMYWYQQKSSQAPKLLFHYYDKDFNNEADTPDNFQSRRPNTSFCFLDIRSPGLGDTAMYLCATSRVDRLNTEAFFGQGTRLTVV.

The chain is built from TRBV5-4 and TRBJ2-5; D is uncertain. V lost 0 bases and J lost 3, with 6 bases in between. The CDR3 consists of 13 residues. The germline V gene has CDR1 SGHNT and CDR2 YYREEE (reference sequence). The CDR3: CASSLDFKETQYF. CDR3 nucleotides: TGTGCCAGCAGCTTGGATTTTAAAGAGACCCAGTACTTC.

The V and J genes are TRBV27 and TRBJ2-1, with D tentatively TRBD2 (6 bases). V shed 6 bases and J shed 9 bases, with 21 bases lying between them. This CDR3 is 15 amino acids long. Germline V gene data show CDR1 as MNHEY and CDR2 as SMNVEV (reference sequence). CDR3 loop: CASSLLTREGTEQFF. The CDR3 DNA follows: TGTGCCAGCAGCCTACTAACGCGGGAAGGCACTGAGCAGTTCTTC.

The rearrangement joins TRBV19 to TRBJ1-6; D gene ambiguous. Looked up from germline, CDR1 is LNHDA and CDR2 is SQIVND (reference sequence). V shed 6 bases and J shed 4 bases, with 10 bases lying between them. This CDR3 is 14 amino acids long. The CDR3: CASRPPGYNSPLHF. The CDR3 DNA is TGTGCCAGTAGGCCCCCGGGGTATAATTCACCCCTCCACTTT.

The chain combines TRBV20-1 with TRBJ1-5; 7 bases are shared with TRBD1. CDR3 length equals 14 residues. The junction had 11 bases not matched to a gene; V was cut back by 3 bases and J by 9 bases. CDR1 is DFQATT, CDR2 SNEGSKA, per germline (reference sequence). The CDR3 here is CSASRDRSGGPQHF. CDR3 coding DNA: TGCAGTGCTAGTCGGGACAGATCCGGTGGGCCCCAGCATTTT.

The count of this clone is one. J is TRBJ1-2 and V is TRBV7-8, with 9 positions matching TRBD1. Trimming cost V 6 bases and J 8 bases; bases outside gene matches: 10. CDR1 and CDR2 from the germline V gene are SGHVS and FQNEAQ. The CDR3 consists of 14 residues. The CDR3 DNA reads as TGTGCCAGCAGTTTGGGTACAGGGGGCTTCGGCTACACCTTC. Translation: CASSLGTGGFGYTF.

The J gene is TRBJ1-6, the V gene TRBV4-1; 7 nucleotides agree with TRBD1. The V segment lost 6 bases and the J segment 9 bases; nucleotides outside the gene matches: 11. Germline values: CDR1 MGHRA, CDR2 YSYEKL. The CDR3 totals 15 residues. The CDR3 sequence is CASRRQGPTGSPLHF. The CDR3 DNA reads as TGCGCCAGCAGAAGACAGGGCCCAACGGGTTCACCCCTCCACTTT.

The genes are TRBV5-1 and TRBJ1-5; the D gene is possibly TRBD1 (6 bases). Germline V CDR1 and CDR2: SGHRS, YFSETQ. CDR3 length equals 15 residues. Trimming took 4 bases from V and 2 from J, leaving 13 bases between them. CDR3 loop: CASSEGVGGNQPQHF. For the CDR3, the DNA is TGCGCCAGCAGCGAGGGGGTTGGCGGCAATCAGCCCCAGCATTTT.

This sequence joins TRBV3-1 (or the pseudogene TRBV3-2) and TRBJ2-5; D unclear. Per the germline V gene, CDR1 is LGHDT and CDR2 is YNNKEL (reference sequence). CDR3 size: 12 residues. V lost 2 bases and J lost 9, with 10 bases in between. The CDR3 DNA reads TGTGCCAGCAGCCAACGCGGTTGGTCCCAGTACTTC. Translation: CASSQRGWSQYF.

The V gene is TRBV5-1, the J gene TRBJ2-2, with D maybe TRBD1 (5 bases). Germline lookup yields CDR1 SGHRS and CDR2 YFSETQ. Trimming took off 4 bases at V and 0 bases at J, with 16 bases between the two ends. CDR3 length: 17 amino acids. CDR3 amino acids: CASSRTGPNANTGELFF. For the CDR3, the DNA is TGCGCCAGCAGCCGTACAGGACCCAACGCGAACACCGGGGAGCTGTTTTTT. Full variable domain (rest looked up from reference TRBV5-1 and TRBJ2-2): KAGVTQTPRYLIKTRGQQVTLSCSPISGHRSVSWYQQTPGQGLQFLFEYFSETQRNKGNFPGRFSGRQFSNSRSEMNVSTLELGDSALYLCASSRTGPNANTGELFFGEGSRLTVL.

The V gene is TRBV4-3, the J gene TRBJ1-2; 7 bases fit TRBD1. Looked up from germline, CDR1 is LGHNA and CDR2 is YSLEER. The CDR3 is 17 residues long. Losses at the gene ends were 1 base for V and 8 bases for J; bases not matched to a gene: 16. The DNA for the CDR3 is TGCGCCAGCAGCCAAGCTCGACCGGGCAGGGGGTCGTGGGGCTACACCTTC. This gives the protein CASSQARPGRGSWGYTF.

This chain joins TRBV7-9 and TRBJ1-5; no reliable D call. This CDR3 is built from 14 residues. Trimming took 4 bases from V and 7 from J, leaving 14 bases between them. The V gene's germline CDR1 is SEHNR and CDR2 FQNEAQ (reference sequence). The CDR3 protein is CASSSGRARQPQHF. For the CDR3, the DNA is TGTGCCAGCAGCTCCGGGAGGGCAAGGCAGCCCCAGCATTTT.

This chain joins TRBV4-3 and TRBJ2-2; the D is unclear. This CDR3 region has 13 residues. The germline V gene encodes CDR1 LGHNA and CDR2 YSLEER. The V and J ends lost 7 bases and 4 bases respectively, with 10 bases between them. The CDR3 is CASTVRGTGELFF. CDR3 coding DNA: TGCGCCAGCACCGTCCGCGGCACCGGGGAGCTGTTTTTT.

The J gene is TRBJ2-4, the V gene TRBV4-3; possible D gene TRBD1, 5 bases. CDR1 and CDR2 from the germline V gene are LGHNA and YSLEER. The CDR3 spans 17 residues. V shed 0 bases and J shed 2 bases, with 14 bases lying between them. The CDR3 bases are TGCGCCAGCAGCCAAGAACAGGCAAGGAACCCCAAAAACATTCAGTACTTC. It yields the protein CASSQEQARNPKNIQYF.

This chain joins TRBV6-2 or TRBV6-3 and TRBJ1-1; D unresolved. Germline V gene sequence: CDR1 MNHEY, CDR2 SVGEGT. There are 16 residues in the CDR3. Trimming removed 2 bases from V and 1 base from J, with 14 bases in between. CDR3 DNA: TGTGCCAGCAGTTACCTATCCGGAAGGAGGAACACTGAAGCTTTCTTT. Amino acid sequence: CASSYLSGRRNTEAFF.

This clone has just a few counts. V and J are TRBV15 and TRBJ1-6; unclear D gene. Trimming took off 1 base at V and 0 bases at J, with 13 bases between the two ends. The CDR3 runs to 18 residues. Germline CDR1 LNHNV, CDR2 YYDKDF (reference sequence). The CDR3 spells CATSRVLARSSYNSPLHF. The CDR3 DNA reads as TGTGCCACCAGCAGAGTTCTGGCCCGAAGCTCCTATAATTCACCCCTCCACTTT.

This clone was counted only a few times. The chain carries TRBV7-9 and TRBJ1-6; D is unresolved. Per germline, CDR1 SEHNR and CDR2 FQNEAQ (reference sequence). This CDR3 has 13 residues. V dropped 5 bases and J dropped 7 bases, with 9 bases sitting between them. The DNA for the CDR3 is TGTGCCAGCAGCCGAGAGGCCAATTCACCCCTCCACTTT. Amino acid sequence: CASSREANSPLHF.

The chain is built from TRBV18 and TRBJ1-5; 12 positions agree with TRBD1. The CDR3 covers 14 residues. Unmatched junction bases numbered 2, after V lost 6 bases and J lost 5 bases. Germline CDR1 and CDR2: KGHSH and LQKENI. CDR3 residues: CASSGTGGDQPQHF. The DNA of the CDR3 is TGTGCCAGCTCCGGGACAGGGGGCGATCAGCCCCAGCATTTT.

J is TRBJ1-6 and V is TRBV7-3; possibly TRBD1 for D (5 bases). Germline V gene sequence: CDR1 SGHTA, CDR2 FQGTGA. This CDR3 is built from 15 residues. Trimming left V 0 bases short and J 10 bases short, with 13 bases between. DNA for the CDR3: TGTGCCAGCAGCTTAACGGGAGGGGTAGGGTCACCCCTCCACTTT. This encodes CASSLTGGVGSPLHF.

This clone was observed a handful of times. The chain has TRBV6-5 and TRBJ1-1; no firm D call. Trimming stripped 7 bases from V and 2 bases from J, with 8 bases between. CDR3 length: 12 amino acids. The germline gives CDR1 MNHEY, CDR2 SVGAGI. Here the CDR3 reads CASNRGNTEAFF. The DNA of the CDR3 is TGTGCCAGCAACCGGGGTAACACTGAAGCTTTCTTT.